These T cell receptor beta chains were read from a single sample in a study of blood T cell repertoires in COVID-19. Some clones are missing from TCRdb's copy, which holds only in-frame ones; the method was immunoSEQ multiplex PCR. The sample consists of 220,000 or so clones, 85% to 90% of them appearing once. The material sequenced was peripheral blood. These TCRs come from a woman aged 45 to 65 with COVID-19, enrolled during active disease. Each CDR3 is given with its conserved first and last residue. Each record gives: clone size, D gene, J gene, V gene, CDR3 protein, CDR3 DNA. A D gene is named only where the DNA matches it firmly. Some rows have no size entry. The others give once, few or many, or a class for an expanded clone.

clone_size: NA
d_call: NA
j_call: TRBJ2-7
v_call: TRBV10-2
cdr3_aa: CASGAYEQYF
cdr3_nt: TGCGCCAGCGGGGCTTACGAGCAGTACTTC

clone_size: NA
d_call: TRBD2
j_call: TRBJ2-7
v_call: TRBV6-6
cdr3_aa: CASSYGTRISYEQYF
cdr3_nt: TGTGCCAGCAGTTACGGGACTAGAATATCCTACGAGCAGTACTTC

clone_size: NA
d_call: NA
j_call: TRBJ1-1
v_call: TRBV2
cdr3_aa: CASSATVHPNTEAFF
cdr3_nt: TGTGCCAGCAGCGCGACAGTACATCCGAACACTGAAGCTTTCTTT

clone_size: NA
d_call: NA
j_call: TRBJ1-3
v_call: TRBV7-2
cdr3_aa: CASSPDRGAGNTIYF
cdr3_nt: TGTGCCAGCAGCCCCGACCGGGGGGCTGGAAACACCATATATTTT

clone_size: NA
d_call: TRBD2
j_call: TRBJ2-1
v_call: TRBV14
cdr3_aa: CASSQGTSGGYNEQFF
cdr3_nt: TGTGCCAGCAGCCAAGGGACTAGCGGGGGGTACAATGAGCAGTTCTTC

clone_size: NA
d_call: NA
j_call: TRBJ1-5
v_call: TRBV11-3
cdr3_aa: CARGLDWGCNQPQHF
cdr3_nt: TGTGCCAGGGGACTAGATTGGGGCTGCAATCAGCCCCAGCATTTT

clone_size: NA
d_call: NA
j_call: TRBJ2-1
v_call: TRBV7-8
cdr3_aa: CASSLMGHEQFF
cdr3_nt: TGTGCCAGCAGCCTCATGGGCCATGAGCAGTTCTTC

clone_size: NA
d_call: TRBD2
j_call: TRBJ2-5
v_call: TRBV5-1
cdr3_aa: CASSPGLAAETQYF
cdr3_nt: TGCGCCAGCAGCCCGGGACTAGCGGCGGAGACCCAGTACTTC

clone_size: NA
d_call: NA
j_call: TRBJ1-3
v_call: TRBV5-4
cdr3_aa: CASSRGHGNTIYF
cdr3_nt: TGTGCCAGCAGCCGCGGACACGGAAACACCATATATTTT

clone_size: NA
d_call: NA
j_call: TRBJ1-2
v_call: TRBV14
cdr3_aa: CASSSSNYGYTF
cdr3_nt: TGTGCCAGCAGCTCCTCTAACTATGGCTACACCTTC

clone_size: few
d_call: TRBD1
j_call: TRBJ1-2
v_call: TRBV7-2
cdr3_aa: CASSQGQTYGYTF
cdr3_nt: TGTGCCAGCAGCCAGGGACAGACCTATGGCTACACCTTC

clone_size: once
d_call: TRBD1
j_call: TRBJ1-1
v_call: TRBV12-5
cdr3_aa: CASGLSRQGPTEAFF
cdr3_nt: TGTGCTAGTGGTTTGTCCAGACAGGGCCCCACTGAAGCTTTCTTT

clone_size: NA
d_call: NA
j_call: TRBJ2-3
v_call: TRBV7-8
cdr3_aa: CASSLARRGLSTDTQYF
cdr3_nt: TGTGCCAGCAGCTTAGCGCGGCGGGGGCTTAGCACAGATACGCAGTATTTT

clone_size: NA
d_call: NA
j_call: TRBJ2-2
v_call: TRBV5-1
cdr3_aa: CASSLDRGELFF
cdr3_nt: TGCGCCAGCAGCTTGGACAGAGGGGAGCTGTTTTTT

clone_size: NA
d_call: NA
j_call: TRBJ1-4
v_call: TRBV7-9
cdr3_aa: CASSLGPRWGSSGGKLFF
cdr3_nt: TGTGCCAGCAGCTTAGGCCCCAGGTGGGGAAGTAGTGGAGGAAAACTGTTTTTT

clone_size: NA
d_call: NA
j_call: TRBJ1-1
v_call: TRBV6-2/TRBV6-3
cdr3_aa: CASSNGGGITEAFF
cdr3_nt: TGTGCCAGCAGTAACGGTGGAGGGATCACTGAAGCTTTCTTT

clone_size: NA
d_call: NA
j_call: TRBJ1-1
v_call: TRBV6-6
cdr3_aa: CASSLKDRRMNTEAFF
cdr3_nt: TGTGCCAGCAGCCTTAAGGACAGACGAATGAACACTGAAGCTTTCTTT

clone_size: NA
d_call: NA
j_call: TRBJ1-5
v_call: TRBV28
cdr3_aa: CASTWTEYSNQPQHF
cdr3_nt: TGTGCCAGCACCTGGACAGAATATAGCAATCAGCCCCAGCATTTT

clone_size: NA
d_call: TRBD1
j_call: TRBJ2-3
v_call: TRBV11-2
cdr3_aa: CASTGTGLITDTQYF
cdr3_nt: TGTGCCAGCACGGGGACAGGGCTTATCACAGATACGCAGTATTTT

clone_size: NA
d_call: TRBD2
j_call: TRBJ2-1
v_call: TRBV7-2
cdr3_aa: CASSPRSGLAGGNEQFF
cdr3_nt: TGTGCCAGCAGCCCCCGGTCAGGACTAGCGGGGGGGAATGAGCAGTTCTTC

clone_size: NA
d_call: TRBD1
j_call: TRBJ1-6
v_call: TRBV5-5
cdr3_aa: CASSLQGANSPLHF
cdr3_nt: TGTGCCAGCAGCTTGCAGGGGGCGAATTCACCCCTCCACTTT

clone_size: NA
d_call: TRBD1
j_call: TRBJ1-5
v_call: TRBV19
cdr3_aa: CASSIDRVLGGNQPQHF
cdr3_nt: TGTGCCAGTAGTATTGACAGGGTGTTAGGGGGCAATCAGCCCCAGCATTTT

clone_size: NA
d_call: NA
j_call: TRBJ2-1
v_call: TRBV28
cdr3_aa: CASSSLKTGPFPRGHEQFF
cdr3_nt: TGTGCCAGCAGTTCCTTGAAGACCGGACCATTCCCTAGGGGTCATGAGCAGTTCTTC

clone_size: NA
d_call: NA
j_call: TRBJ2-1
v_call: TRBV5-6
cdr3_aa: CASSLAVYNEQFF
cdr3_nt: TGTGCCAGCAGCTTGGCCGTGTACAATGAGCAGTTCTTC

clone_size: NA
d_call: NA
j_call: TRBJ1-6
v_call: TRBV6-5
cdr3_aa: CASRTSIGSLHF
cdr3_nt: TGTGCCAGCAGGACTTCAATTGGGTCCCTCCACTTT

clone_size: NA
d_call: TRBD1
j_call: TRBJ1-1
v_call: TRBV5-5
cdr3_aa: CASSFGTGYGTEAFF
cdr3_nt: TGTGCCAGCAGCTTCGGGACAGGGTATGGCACTGAAGCTTTCTTT

clone_size: NA
d_call: NA
j_call: TRBJ2-5
v_call: TRBV3-1/TRBV3-2
cdr3_aa: CASSQEERPQETQYF
cdr3_nt: TGTGCCAGCAGCCAAGAGGAGCGGCCCCAAGAGACCCAGTACTTC

clone_size: NA
d_call: TRBD1
j_call: TRBJ1-5
v_call: TRBV6-5
cdr3_aa: CASSGDRENQPQHF
cdr3_nt: TGTGCCAGCAGCGGGGACAGGGAAAATCAGCCCCAGCATTTT

clone_size: NA
d_call: NA
j_call: TRBJ2-2
v_call: TRBV10-1
cdr3_aa: CASSDSAPGELFF
cdr3_nt: TGCGCCAGCAGCGACAGTGCACCGGGGGAGCTGTTTTTT

clone_size: NA
d_call: NA
j_call: TRBJ2-7
v_call: TRBV5-1
cdr3_aa: CASSLKVGGYEQYF
cdr3_nt: TGCGCCAGCAGCTTAAAGGTAGGCGGCTACGAGCAGTACTTC

clone_size: NA
d_call: TRBD1
j_call: TRBJ1-2
v_call: TRBV28
cdr3_aa: CASRPTGTGVAYGYTF
cdr3_nt: TGTGCCAGCAGACCGACAGGGACAGGGGTGGCCTATGGCTACACCTTC

clone_size: NA
d_call: TRBD1
j_call: TRBJ2-1
v_call: TRBV19
cdr3_aa: CASSIRQGAYYNEQFF
cdr3_nt: TGTGCCAGTAGTATTAGACAGGGAGCTTACTACAATGAGCAGTTCTTC

clone_size: NA
d_call: NA
j_call: TRBJ1-4
v_call: TRBV19
cdr3_aa: CASRAGDEKLFF
cdr3_nt: TGTGCCAGTAGGGCAGGGGATGAAAAACTGTTTTTT

clone_size: NA
d_call: NA
j_call: TRBJ1-2
v_call: TRBV19
cdr3_aa: CASRSAGGYTF
cdr3_nt: TGTGCCAGTAGATCGGCAGGTGGCTACACCTTC

clone_size: NA
d_call: NA
j_call: TRBJ2-2
v_call: TRBV28
cdr3_aa: CASSPLDTGELFF
cdr3_nt: TGTGCCAGCAGCCCCCTAGACACCGGGGAGCTGTTTTTT

clone_size: NA
d_call: TRBD1
j_call: TRBJ1-2
v_call: TRBV10-3
cdr3_aa: CAISPTGESGYTF
cdr3_nt: TGTGCCATCAGTCCGACAGGGGAAAGTGGCTACACCTTC

clone_size: few
d_call: TRBD1
j_call: TRBJ2-3
v_call: TRBV29-1
cdr3_aa: CSVEGQQLRTDTQYF
cdr3_nt: TGCAGCGTTGAGGGACAGCAACTGCGCACAGATACGCAGTATTTT

clone_size: NA
d_call: TRBD1
j_call: TRBJ2-2
v_call: TRBV6-5
cdr3_aa: CASRPNRGAVGELFF
cdr3_nt: TGTGCCAGCAGACCCAACAGGGGAGCGGTCGGGGAGCTGTTTTTT

clone_size: NA
d_call: TRBD1
j_call: TRBJ1-1
v_call: TRBV11-1
cdr3_aa: CASSRDRDTEAFF
cdr3_nt: TGTGCCAGCAGCCGGGACAGGGACACTGAAGCTTTCTTT

clone_size: once
d_call: TRBD1
j_call: TRBJ2-5
v_call: TRBV5-4
cdr3_aa: CASSLLGDRQQETQYF
cdr3_nt: TGTGCCAGCAGCTTGTTAGGGGACAGGCAACAAGAGACCCAGTACTTC

clone_size: NA
d_call: NA
j_call: TRBJ1-3
v_call: TRBV9
cdr3_aa: CASSPYQAYSGNTIYF
cdr3_nt: TGTGCCAGCAGCCCTTATCAGGCCTACTCTGGAAACACCATATATTTT

clone_size: NA
d_call: NA
j_call: TRBJ2-2
v_call: TRBV5-1
cdr3_aa: CASSPTRAPNTGELFF
cdr3_nt: TGCGCCAGCAGCCCGACTAGGGCACCAAACACCGGGGAGCTGTTTTTT

clone_size: NA
d_call: NA
j_call: TRBJ1-2
v_call: TRBV18
cdr3_aa: CASSPDRDRYGYTF
cdr3_nt: TGTGCCAGCTCACCAGACAGAGACCGCTATGGCTACACCTTC

clone_size: NA
d_call: NA
j_call: TRBJ2-7
v_call: TRBV11-3
cdr3_aa: CASSLDSSYEQYF
cdr3_nt: TGTGCCAGCAGCTTAGACAGTTCCTACGAGCAGTACTTC

clone_size: NA
d_call: NA
j_call: TRBJ1-2
v_call: TRBV9
cdr3_aa: CASSASYGYTF
cdr3_nt: TGTGCCAGCAGCGCCAGCTATGGCTACACCTTC

clone_size: NA
d_call: NA
j_call: TRBJ2-7
v_call: TRBV20-1
cdr3_aa: CSASGQPGADYEQYF
cdr3_nt: TGCAGTGCTAGTGGACAGCCTGGGGCCGACTACGAGCAGTACTTC